A single T cell receptor beta chain is shown here with its context. The data belong to a study of cytotoxic CD8 clonotypes in ibrutinib-treated CLL. Profiled with immunoSEQ multiplex PCR; TCRdb holds only in-frame clones, not every one. In the table there are approximately 140,000 clones, 85% to 95% of which are singletons. Germline CDR1 and CDR2: SGHTA and FQGNSA. Trimming took off 5 bases at V and 4 bases at J, with 16 bases between the two ends. This CDR3 spans 15 amino acids. The chain joins TRBV7-2 to TRBJ2-3, with D possibly called TRBD1 or TRBD2 (6 bases each). This TCR derives from a human donor with chronic lymphocytic leukemia. This material consisted of PBMCs, taken after 12 months of ibrutinib treatment. CDR3 in DNA: TGTGCCAGCAGCCTTGGATGGGGGGCACCAGATACGCAGTATTTT. Translation: CASSLGWGAPDTQYF.